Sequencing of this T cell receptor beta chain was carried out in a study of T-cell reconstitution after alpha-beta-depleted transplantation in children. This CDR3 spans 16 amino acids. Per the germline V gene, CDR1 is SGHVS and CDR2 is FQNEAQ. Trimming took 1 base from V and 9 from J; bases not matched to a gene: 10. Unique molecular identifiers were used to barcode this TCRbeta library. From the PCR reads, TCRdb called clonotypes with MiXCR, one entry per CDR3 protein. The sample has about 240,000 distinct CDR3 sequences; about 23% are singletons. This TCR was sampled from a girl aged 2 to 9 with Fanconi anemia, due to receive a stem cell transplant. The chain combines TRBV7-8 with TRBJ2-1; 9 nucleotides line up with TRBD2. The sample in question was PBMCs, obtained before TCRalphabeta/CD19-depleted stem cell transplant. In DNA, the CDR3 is TGTGCCAGCAGCTTAGTTTTCGCGGGAGGGGAGGGTGAGCAGTTCTTC. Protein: CASSLVFAGGEGEQFF.